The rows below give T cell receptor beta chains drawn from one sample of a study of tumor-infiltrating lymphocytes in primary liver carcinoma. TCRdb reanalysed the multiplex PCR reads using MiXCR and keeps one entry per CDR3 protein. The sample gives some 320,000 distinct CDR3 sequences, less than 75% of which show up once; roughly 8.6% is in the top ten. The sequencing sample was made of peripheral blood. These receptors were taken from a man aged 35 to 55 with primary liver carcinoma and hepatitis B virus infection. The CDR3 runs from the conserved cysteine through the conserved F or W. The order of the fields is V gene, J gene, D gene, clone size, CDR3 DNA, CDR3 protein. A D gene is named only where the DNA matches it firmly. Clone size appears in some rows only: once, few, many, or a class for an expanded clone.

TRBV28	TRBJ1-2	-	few	TGTGCCAGCAGTTTCGGGACCAGAAACTATGGCTACACCTTC	CASSFGTRNYGYTF
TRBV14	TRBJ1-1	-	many	TGTGCCAGCAGCCAAGATCAGGGCCCTTACCCAGCTTTCTTT	CASSQDQGPYPAFF
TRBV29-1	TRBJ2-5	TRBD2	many	TGCAGCGTTGAACGGGGAGGGGAGACCCAGTACTTC	CSVERGGETQYF
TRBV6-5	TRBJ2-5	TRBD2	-	TGTGCCAGCAGCCCCGGACTAGCTGTTGTAGAGACCCAGTACTTC	CASSPGLAVVETQYF
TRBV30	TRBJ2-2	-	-	TGTGCCTGGAGTGTAGGAGGCGGGGAGCTGTTTTTT	CAWSVGGGELFF
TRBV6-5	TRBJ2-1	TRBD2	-	TGTGCCAGCATCCTTAGCGGGAGTCAGTTCTTC	CASILSGSQFF
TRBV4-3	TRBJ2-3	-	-	TGCGCCAGCATCCAAGATCGGACAGATAGGCAGTATTTT	CASIQDRTDRQYF
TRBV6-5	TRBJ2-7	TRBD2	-	TGTGCCAGCAGGAGGCGGGGGGCCCACGAGCAGTACTTC	CASRRRGAHEQYF
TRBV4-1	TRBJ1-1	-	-	TGCACCAGCAGCCAAGACCAGGGGAGACTTGAAGCTTTCTTT	CTSSQDQGRLEAFF
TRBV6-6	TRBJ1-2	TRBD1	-	TGTGCCAGCAACCCCGACAGGGACTTCTATAGCTACACCTTC	CASNPDRDFYSYTF
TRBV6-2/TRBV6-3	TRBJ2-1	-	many	TGTGCCAGCAGCCACCGGGGGAACAATGAGCAGTTCTTC	CASSHRGNNEQFF
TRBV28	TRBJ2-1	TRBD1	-	TGTGCCAGCAGTACCGGGACAGGGATTAACAATGAGCAGTTCTTC	CASSTGTGINNEQFF
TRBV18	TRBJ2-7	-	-	TGTGCCAGCTCACCTAGGGACACCTACTACGAGCAGTACTTC	CASSPRDTYYEQYF
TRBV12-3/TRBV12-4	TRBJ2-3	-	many	TGTGCCAGCACCTGGGGGCAGGGGAATACAGATACGCAGTATTTT	CASTWGQGNTDTQYF
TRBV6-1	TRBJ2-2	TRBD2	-	TGTGGCAGCCAGGGACTATCGGGGACCCCGAACACCGGGGAGCTGTTTTTT	CGSQGLSGTPNTGELFF
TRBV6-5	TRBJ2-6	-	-	TGTGCCAGCAGTCCACGACGGACTGGGGCCAACGTCCTGGCTTTC	CASSPRRTGANVLAF
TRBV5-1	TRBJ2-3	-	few	TGCGCCAGCAGCTTGGCCCAGGCTAGCACAGATACGCAGTATTTT	CASSLAQASTDTQYF
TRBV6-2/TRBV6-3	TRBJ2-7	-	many	TGTGCCAGCAGTCTCGGGATCTACGAGCAGTACTTC	CASSLGIYEQYF
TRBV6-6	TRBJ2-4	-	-	TGTGCCAGCAGTTACTCGACGTTGGGGATCGCCAAAAACATTCAGTACTTC	CASSYSTLGIAKNIQYF
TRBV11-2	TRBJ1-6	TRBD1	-	TGTGCCATCAGCATGCCAGGGGGTTCACCCCTCCACTTT	CAISMPGGSPLHF